This TCR beta chain stems from a study of blood T cell repertoires in COVID-19. Study information: The United States, Italy and Spain supplied acute and convalescent COVID-19 samples. Sources were T cells, B-cell-depleted T cells, or PBMCs; the material itself was cDNA or gDNA.

This CDR3 has 16 amino acids. Unmatched junction bases numbered 6, after V lost 4 bases and J lost 2 bases. Germline V gene lookup returns CDR1 MNHEY and CDR2 SMNVEV (reference sequence). Original analysis: By means of reference gene primer amplification, nucleated cell counts were estimated. Profiled with immunoSEQ multiplex PCR; TCRdb holds only in-frame clones, not every one. The V and J calls and clone size come from that table; D and trimming were worked out from the DNA. The sample includes fewer than 85,000 clones, about four fifths of them seen just once. The chain couples TRBV27 to TRBJ1-4, with 8 bases that match TRBD1. The sequence derives from an older woman with acute or convalescent COVID-19. Sequencing used peripheral blood. The CDR3 reads CASSSAGGSTNEKLFF. The CDR3 nucleotides read TGTGCCAGCAGTTCCGCAGGGGGCAGTACTAATGAAAAACTGTTTTTT.